This TCR beta chain was obtained from a study of blood T cell repertoires in COVID-19. Study context: T cells, B-cell-depleted T cells, or PBMCs supplied cDNA or gDNA.

Libraries were prepared by immunoSEQ multiplex PCR; TCRdb keeps only in-frame clonotypes and omits some of them. Of 350,000 to 400,000 clones in the sample, 89% were seen once. The sample comprised peripheral blood. The TCR was taken from a woman aged 25-40 years with COVID-19, enrolled during active disease.

The CDR3 DNA reads as TGTGCCAGCAGTTACTTCGATGAGCAGTTCTTC. Protein product: CASSYFDEQFF. This chain uses TRBV6-5 with TRBJ2-1, with unresolved D. Trimming stripped 1 base from V and 8 bases from J, with 3 bases between. Germline V gene sequence: CDR1 MNHEY, CDR2 SVGAGI. The CDR3 sequence is 11 residues long.